These 10 T cell receptor beta chains were all obtained from the same sample, sequenced in a study of blood T cell repertoires in COVID-19. The data were produced by immunoSEQ multiplex PCR, yet TCRdb's version contains in-frame clones alone and is incomplete. The repertoire has 250,000 to 400,000 clones, roughly 86% of them found once; the top ten carry approximately 5.3%. The material sequenced was PBMCs or T cells enriched from blood (not recorded which). Receptor source: a woman aged 25 to 39 who had recovered from COVID-19.

The chain links TRBV10-3 to TRBJ1-1; D remains unclear. V lost 3 bases and J lost 2, with 4 bases in between. CDR1 ENHRY and CDR2 SYGVKD come from the germline V gene. The CDR3 runs 12 residues. The CDR3: CAISDGNTEAFF. The CDR3 DNA is TGTGCCATCAGTGACGGTAACACTGAAGCTTTCTTT.

The chain has TRBV7-9 and TRBJ2-2; D is possibly TRBD1 (7 bases). The CDR3 length is 14 residues. V lost 5 bases to trimming and J lost 8 bases, with 15 bases between them. CDR1 SEHNR and CDR2 FQNEAQ come from the germline V gene (reference sequence). CDR3: CASSPGQEGGELFF. CDR3 DNA sequence: TGTGCCAGCAGCCCCGGACAGGAGGGAGGGGAGCTGTTTTTT.

V gene TRBV6-6 combines with J gene TRBJ1-5; the D gene is possibly TRBD1 (5 bases). The CDR3 runs to 13 residues. The V gene's germline CDR1 is MNHNY and CDR2 SVGAGI (reference sequence). Trimming pared 5 bases from V and 4 bases from J, leaving 9 bases between. CDR3 coding DNA: TGTGCCAGCAGTACAGGCAAAAATCAGCCCCAGCATTTT. The encoded protein is CASSTGKNQPQHF.

V gene TRBV19 combines with J gene TRBJ2-7; 9 bases map to TRBD1. Trimming cost V 4 bases and J 3 bases; bases outside gene matches: 7. Germline-derived CDR1 and CDR2 are LNHDA and SQIVND (reference sequence). This CDR3 has 15 amino acids. For the CDR3, the DNA is TGTGCCAGTAGTAGGGACAGGGTAGGGATCTACGAGCAGTACTTC. Its protein is CASSRDRVGIYEQYF.

The chain joins TRBV2 to TRBJ2-2, with 7 bases that match TRBD1. The CDR3 totals 17 residues. From germline, CDR1 is SNHLY and CDR2 FYNNEI. J lost 4 bases, V lost 6 bases, and 14 bases had no gene match. The CDR3 bases are TGTGCCAGCAGCGGACCCGGGACAGAAGCGAGCACCGGGGAGCTGTTTTTT. Its protein is CASSGPGTEASTGELFF.

The J gene is TRBJ2-7, the V gene TRBV10-3; 10 positions agree with TRBD1. The CDR3 runs 14 residues. J lost 3 bases, V lost 2 bases, and 1 base had no gene match. Per the germline V gene, CDR1 is ENHRY and CDR2 is SYGVKD. In nucleotides, the CDR3 is TGTGCCATCAGTGAGGACAGGGGGCTCTACGAGCAGTACTTC. It is translated as CAISEDRGLYEQYF.

The chain joins TRBV5-6 to TRBJ1-4; the D gene is possibly TRBD1 (5 bases). CDR3 size: 15 residues. Trimming took off 0 bases at V and 6 bases at J, with 12 bases between the two ends. Germline V gene sequence: CDR1 SGHDT, CDR2 YYEEEE. CDR3 amino acids: CASSLVGLGHEKLFF. The CDR3 coding sequence is TGTGCCAGCAGCTTGGTGGGACTTGGGCATGAAAAACTGTTTTTT.

This clone has more than one count but fewer than ten. The chain uses TRBV24-1 and TRBJ1-2, with 10 positions matching TRBD1. V lost 4 bases and J lost 5; bases outside the gene matches: 9. Germline CDR1 KGHDR, CDR2 SFDVKD. CDR3 length: 16 residues. The CDR3 bases are TGTGCCACCAGTGACCGACAGGGGGCGCAGGGGTATGGCTACACCTTC. This gives the protein CATSDRQGAQGYGYTF.

The V gene is TRBV24-1, the J gene TRBJ2-1; the D gene is possibly TRBD1 (6 bases). Germline values: CDR1 KGHDR, CDR2 SFDVKD. This CDR3 is built from 12 residues. Deletions cut 4 bases from V and 6 bases from J, with 6 bases between. CDR3 loop: CATSEGGNEQFF. The CDR3 coding sequence is TGTGCCACCAGTGAAGGGGGCAATGAGCAGTTCTTC.

The chain employs TRBV27 and TRBJ1-1; tentative D call: TRBD1 (6 bases). In germline, CDR1 is MNHEY, CDR2 SMNVEV (reference sequence). The CDR3 spans 14 residues. Trimming stripped 4 bases from V and 1 base from J, with 10 bases between. The CDR3 sequence is CASSSRQENTEAFF. The CDR3 region has the DNA TGTGCCAGCAGTTCCCGACAGGAGAACACTGAAGCTTTCTTT.